The 7 T cell receptor beta chains below come from one sample, sequenced in a study of T cells expressing NK-cell markers. TCRdb reanalyzed the 5' RACE reads, giving one entry per CDR3 protein sequence and no DNA. The sample table sets out around 550,000 distinct CDR3 sequences. The sequencing input was blood T cells: a sorted CD56 or NKG2C T cell subset, CD4+ or CD8+ T cells, or bulk PBMC T cells (not recorded which). Every receptor here comes from a man aged 18 to 30 in good health.

The CDR3: CSARNARVPSQETQYF. This sequence joins TRBV20-1 and TRBJ2-5. CDR3 length equals 16 residues. Germline CDR1 is DFQATT and CDR2 is SNEGSKA (reference sequence).

The chain uses TRBV19 and TRBJ1-5; the D call of TRBD1 rests on TCRdb alone, since no DNA is present to check it. This CDR3 comprises 13 residues. Germline values: CDR1 LNHDA, CDR2 SQIVND (reference sequence). This chain's CDR3 is CASSMPGDQPQHF.

The chain employs TRBV6-2 or TRBV6-3 and TRBJ2-7; no DNA is available, so the TRBD1 call from TCRdb remains unchecked. The CDR3 is 15 amino acids. Per germline, CDR1 MNHEY and CDR2 SVGEGT. CDR3: CASSRGQASSYEQYF.

V is TRBV24-1 and J is TRBJ2-1; TCRdb's D call, TRBD1, is unchecked because there is no DNA. This CDR3 has 15 amino acids. CDR1 and CDR2 (germline): KGHDR, SFDVKD. The CDR3 reads CATSRGGTGNNEQFF.

The chain carries TRBV11-2 and TRBJ2-5; TCRdb designates TRBD1, a call that cannot be tested without DNA. Germline lookup yields CDR1 SGHAT and CDR2 FQNNGV. This CDR3 comprises 13 residues. CDR3 sequence: CASSPDRQETQYF.

V usage is TRBV12-3 or TRBV12-4 and J usage is TRBJ2-7; TCRdb returns TRBD2, unconfirmable since there is no DNA. CDR3 length: 16 residues. The CDR3 spells CASSGSGLAVSYEQYF.

The chain carries TRBV7-7 and TRBJ2-1; TCRdb's D call, TRBD1, is unchecked because there is no DNA. Germline V gene lookup returns CDR1 SSHAT and CDR2 FNYEAQ (reference sequence). This CDR3 spans 15 amino acids. The CDR3 loop is CASSPGVSLYNEQFF.